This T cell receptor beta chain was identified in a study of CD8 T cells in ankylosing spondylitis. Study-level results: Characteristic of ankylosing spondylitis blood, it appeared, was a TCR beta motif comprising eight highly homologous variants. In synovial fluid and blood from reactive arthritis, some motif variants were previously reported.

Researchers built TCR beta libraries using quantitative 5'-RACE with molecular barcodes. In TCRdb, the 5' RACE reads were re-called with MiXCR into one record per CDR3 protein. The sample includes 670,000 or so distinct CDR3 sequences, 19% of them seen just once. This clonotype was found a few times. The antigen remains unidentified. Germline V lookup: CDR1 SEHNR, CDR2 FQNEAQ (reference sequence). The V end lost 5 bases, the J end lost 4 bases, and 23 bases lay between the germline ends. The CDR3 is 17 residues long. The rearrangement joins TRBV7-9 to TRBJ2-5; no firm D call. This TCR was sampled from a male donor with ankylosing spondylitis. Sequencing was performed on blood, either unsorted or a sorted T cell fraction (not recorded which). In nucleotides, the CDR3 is TGTGCCAGCAGCCCTGGTATAACTATGCGGAATAGAGAGACCCAGTACTTC. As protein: CASSPGITMRNRETQYF.